This T cell receptor (beta chain) originates from a study of prognosis after radiotherapy for stage I lung cancer (dated by TCRdb to the early 2020s). Background on the whole study: Fewer than 20 stage I NSCLC patients were enrolled in Nanjing, China, between April 2018 and 2019. Some 15 patients presented with newly diagnosed primary stage I lung tumors, and a few carried oligometastatic NSCLC following surgical resection of the primary tumor. All patients were considered medically inoperable, owing to comorbidities in about a dozen and refusal of surgery in over five. The cohort was made up of about 13 men and about 6 women, with a median age of approximately 74 years and an age range of about 53 to 90 years. Some 11 patients had adenocarcinoma and seven had squamous cell carcinoma as the tumor histology. SBRT was given in 3 to 5 fractions with a biologically effective dose of at least 100 Gy, using image-guided IMRT or VMAT. Concurrent therapy was not administered to any patient alongside SBRT. After SBRT, distant metastases developed in four of the 19 patients at a median of 7 months, while the remaining 15 patients had no significant progression. The study profiled peripheral blood TCR beta repertoires from stage I NSCLC patients before and after stereotactic body radiotherapy and related them to distant failure. For each of the 20 or so patients, one blood sample was taken before SBRT and one after, so the study sequenced about 38 samples in total. The paper's findings and limits, for the study overall: Post-SBRT Shannon entropy and its change from baseline were lower in patients who developed distant metastases; baseline Shannon entropy was not associated with metastases. Whether the expanded TCR clones were tumor-specific was not determined. All reported P values were unadjusted for multiple comparisons. TRBV and TRBJ usage frequencies reportedly varied with metastasis status, involving two V genes at baseline and ten or so V and two J genes after SBRT. After SBRT, the count of unique TCR clones dropped from a median of roughly 10,000 beforehand to 6,000 to 7,500 afterward (Wilcoxon paired P=0.011). The study was limited by the small cohort and short follow-up, and independent validation of the study findings is required.

The germline ends are 20 bases apart after V is trimmed by 2 bases and J by 6 bases. Reading the germline V gene (reference sequence) gives CDR1 SGHNT and CDR2 YYREEE. The CDR3 numbers 16 residues from cysteine through phenylalanine. The sequence is cut down to CDR3 DNA, 48 bases in frame from base 1. Two rounds of multiplex PCR on genomic DNA were used to amplify the TCR beta CDR3 region. In the first round of PCR, primers specific to each TRBV and TRBJ gene were used, and the primer sequences are filed in Chinese patent CN105087789A. Universal primers were used in the second PCR round. The Roche High Pure PCR Template Preparation Kit was used to extract genomic DNA from the frozen PBMCs. The libraries underwent paired-end sequencing with 151 bp reads on an Illumina HiSeq 3000. Under the source paper's analysis protocol: CutAdapt was used to discard raw reads that did not contain the multiplex PCR primer sequences. Using PEAR, the high-quality paired reads were merged into contigs. MiXCR assigned TRB V, D and J gene segments to each contig by aligning to reference sequences. To remove sequencing errors, CDR3 sequences were clustered according to base quality and sequence similarity. Shannon entropy normalized by the natural log of productive TCR sequence number was used as the measure of diversity. To get clonality, Shannon entropy was divided by the natural log of the number of unique clonotypes, and that result was subtracted from one. The Youden index of ROC curves was used to select progression-free survival cut-offs for repertoire metrics, and analyses were performed in R 3.5.3. TCRdb applied fastp at Q25 and MiXCR to the public reads, then kept only in-frame beta chains. Every entry covers one CDR3 protein and lists the most common genes and DNA from its rows. Here the V and J calls rest on TCRdb's processing, not on the authors' analysis. Here the sample has some 38,000 distinct CDR3 sequences; 24% occur a single time. The ten top clones hold around 25% of the sample.

A history of other malignancies or of prior chemotherapy or radiotherapy was absent in all patients, and node-negative disease was shown on CT and PET/CT in all patients. At each of two time points, around 6.1 milliliters of peripheral venous blood were collected into EDTA tubes. Ficoll-Paque Plus density-gradient centrifugation was used to isolate PBMCs. Right after collection, samples were kept at -80 degrees C until analysis. This clonotype was counted a few times. This clone's antigen is unknown. It has no much larger one-base neighbor in the sample; base qualities were not kept. The TCR was taken from a donor over 45 with non-small cell lung cancer. This receptor chain uses TRBV5-4 and TRBJ1-2; TRBD1 is perhaps the D gene, given 6 matching bases. The source material was PBMCs, sampled before or after stereotactic body radiation therapy (not recorded which). The CDR3 is CASSFPGARVLDGYTF. The DNA reads TGTGCCAGCAGCTTTCCAGGGGCGCGGGTTCTGGATGGCTACACCTTC.